These T cell receptor beta chains were read from a single sample in a study of T cell responses to AZD1222 COVID-19 vaccine. Method: immunoSEQ multiplex PCR; TCRdb's copy keeps in-frame clones and lacks some. The sample has roughly 150,000 clones, approximately 92% seen once. Sequencing used peripheral blood, obtained on day 0 of AZD1222 vaccination. The receptors here all came from an adult in good health. Each CDR3 is given with its conserved first and last residue. Fields, in order: J gene, clone size, V gene, D gene, CDR3 protein, CDR3 DNA. A D gene is named only where the DNA matches it firmly. Clone size, where shown, is once, few, many, or a class for clones that have expanded.

TRBJ2-7,-,TRBV18,TRBD2,CASSPQTSSYEQYF,TGTGCCAGCTCACCCCAGACTAGCAGCTACGAGCAGTACTTC
TRBJ2-3,-,TRBV6-5,-,CATQNTDTQYF,TGTGCCACCCAGAACACAGATACGCAGTATTTT
TRBJ1-1,-,TRBV19,-,CASGGGPYTEAFF,TGTGCCAGTGGGGGTGGGCCTTACACTGAAGCTTTCTTT
TRBJ2-6,once,TRBV5-5,-,CASSLISAGVGSGANVLTF,TGTGCCAGCAGCTTGATTAGTGCAGGGGTGGGCTCTGGGGCCAACGTCCTGACTTTC
TRBJ2-5,-,TRBV7-2,-,CASSLVGQGKETQYF,TGTGCCAGCAGCTTAGTGGGACAAGGAAAAGAGACCCAGTACTTC
TRBJ1-3,-,TRBV30,-,CAWSVRVIGNTIYF,TGTGCCTGGAGTGTTCGGGTGATTGGAAACACCATATATTTT
TRBJ1-2,-,TRBV7-2,-,CASSLEVSGNYGYTF,TGTGCCAGCAGCTTAGAGGTCAGCGGTAACTATGGCTACACCTTC
TRBJ1-4,-,TRBV7-6,-,CASSLVAGGDEKLFF,TGTGCCAGCAGCTTAGTGGCGGGCGGGGATGAAAAACTGTTTTTT
TRBJ1-5,once,TRBV11-2,-,CASSLGSLGNQPQHF,TGTGCCAGCAGCTTAGGGTCCTTGGGCAATCAGCCCCAGCATTTT
TRBJ2-5,-,TRBV4-1,-,CASSQVRVPGETQYF,TGCGCCAGCAGCCAAGTCAGAGTCCCGGGGGAGACCCAGTACTTC
TRBJ2-1,-,TRBV24-1,-,CATSDVGGANEQFF,TGTGCCACCAGTGATGTTGGGGGGGCCAATGAGCAGTTCTTC
TRBJ1-2,-,TRBV19,-,CASSILEDPYGYTF,TGTGCCAGTAGTATATTGGAGGACCCCTATGGCTACACCTTC
TRBJ2-1,-,TRBV6-2/TRBV6-3,TRBD2,CASSWLAGGGHEQFF,TGTGCCAGCAGTTGGCTAGCGGGGGGAGGCCATGAGCAGTTCTTC
TRBJ1-1,-,TRBV12-2,-,CASRLASTDMNTEAFF,TGTGCAAGTCGCTTAGCGTCGACAGACATGAACACTGAAGCTTTCTTT
TRBJ1-1,-,TRBV6-1,-,CASREAGRNTEAFF,TGTGCCAGCAGGGAAGCAGGGAGGAACACTGAAGCTTTCTTT
TRBJ1-5,-,TRBV6-5,-,CASSYLGTGTRQPQHF,TGTGCCAGCAGCTACTTGGGCACAGGGACGAGACAGCCCCAGCATTTT
TRBJ2-2,-,TRBV14,-,CASSLGGFTGELFF,TGTGCCAGCAGCCTTGGTGGTTTCACCGGGGAGCTGTTTTTT
TRBJ1-1,-,TRBV7-6,TRBD1,CASSSRTGMDGEAFF,TGTGCCAGCAGCTCGAGGACAGGGATGGACGGTGAAGCTTTCTTT
TRBJ2-3,-,TRBV5-1,-,CASSLEPGAKRDTQYF,TGCGCCAGCAGCTTGGAGCCGGGAGCAAAACGAGATACGCAGTATTTT
TRBJ2-6,-,TRBV4-3,-,CASSQASSGANVLTF,TGCGCCAGCAGCCAAGCAAGCTCTGGGGCCAACGTCCTGACTTTC
TRBJ2-7,-,TRBV28,TRBD1,CASSLEAAGGWGRVYEQYF,TGTGCCAGCAGTTTGGAAGCAGCAGGGGGTTGGGGTAGGGTCTACGAGCAGTACTTC
TRBJ2-7,-,TRBV30,-,CAWSVLGTREQYF,TGTGCCTGGAGTGTACTCGGAACGCGGGAGCAGTACTTC
TRBJ1-4,-,TRBV7-9,-,CASSSTPITLTNEKLFF,TGTGCCAGCAGCTCCACCCCAATTACACTGACTAATGAAAAACTGTTTTTT
TRBJ2-1,-,TRBV19,TRBD2,CASTGLAGGTYNEQFF,TGTGCCAGTACCGGACTAGCGGGGGGAACCTACAATGAGCAGTTCTTC
TRBJ2-4,once,TRBV5-1,-,CASSPGTWGTKNIQYF,TGCGCCAGCAGCCCCGGGACATGGGGGACCAAAAACATTCAGTACTTC
TRBJ1-5,-,TRBV5-8,-,CASSFDAYNQPQHF,TGTGCCAGCAGCTTTGACGCTTACAATCAGCCCCAGCATTTT
TRBJ2-3,few,TRBV2,-,CASSEGRFSTDTQYF,TGTGCCAGCAGTGAAGGTCGGTTTAGCACAGATACGCAGTATTTT
TRBJ1-2,-,TRBV12-3/TRBV12-4,-,CASSRLLGSGYTF,TGTGCCAGCAGCCGGTTGCTCGGCTCCGGCTACACCTTC
TRBJ2-2,-,TRBV7-9,-,CASSFGPPRAGELFF,TGTGCCAGCAGCTTCGGACCCCCGAGGGCCGGGGAGCTGTTTTTT
TRBJ2-7,-,TRBV18,TRBD2,CASSPGTSGEQYF,TGTGCCAGCTCACCAGGGACTAGTGGTGAGCAGTACTTC
TRBJ1-3,-,TRBV27,TRBD1,CASSPGGGSGNTIYF,TGTGCCAGCAGCCCAGGGGGCGGCTCTGGAAACACCATATATTTT
TRBJ2-2,-,TRBV28,TRBD2,CASSLSSGTTNTGELFF,TGTGCCAGCAGTTTATCTTCCGGGACTACCAACACCGGGGAGCTGTTTTTT
TRBJ2-1,-,TRBV7-3,TRBD2,CASSLGLLAGEDEQFF,TGTGCCAGCAGCTTAGGTTTACTAGCGGGGGAAGATGAGCAGTTCTTC
TRBJ1-5,-,TRBV6-4,-,CASSPQGHTGGYQPQHF,TGTGCCAGCAGCCCCCAGGGACACACTGGGGGATATCAGCCCCAGCATTTT
TRBJ2-5,-,TRBV19,-,CASSITGNPGETQYF,TGTGCCAGTAGTATCACCGGGAACCCGGGGGAGACCCAGTACTTC
TRBJ2-5,-,TRBV3-1/TRBV3-2,TRBD2,CASSRGTSGGQETQYF,TGTGCCAGCAGCCGCGGGACTAGCGGGGGCCAAGAGACCCAGTACTTC
TRBJ2-1,-,TRBV6-5,TRBD1,CASSYGQGEVYNEQFF,TGTGCCAGCAGTTACGGACAGGGAGAGGTTTACAATGAGCAGTTCTTC
TRBJ1-2,-,TRBV7-9,-,CASTPTVANYGYTF,TGTGCCAGCACCCCGACAGTAGCCAACTATGGCTACACCTTC
TRBJ1-2,-,TRBV7-9,-,CASSRDPIGGYTF,TGTGCCAGCAGCCGGGACCCGATAGGAGGCTACACCTTC
TRBJ2-7,-,TRBV24-1,-,CATSEGGSYEQYF,TGTGCCACCAGTGAAGGTGGATCCTACGAGCAGTACTTC
TRBJ2-3,-,TRBV5-6,-,CASSLYVDTQYF,TGTGCCAGCAGCTTGTATGTAGATACGCAGTATTTT
TRBJ1-1,once,TRBV6-5,TRBD1,CASSGDRKNTEAFF,TGTGCCAGCAGCGGGGACAGGAAGAACACTGAAGCTTTCTTT
TRBJ1-3,-,TRBV3-1/TRBV3-2,-,CASSQKGALSGNTIYF,TGTGCCAGCAGCCAAAAGGGCGCCCTCTCTGGAAACACCATATATTTT
TRBJ1-1,-,TRBV6-2/TRBV6-3,-,CASSYSIPPGQSTEAFF,TGTGCCAGCAGTTACTCGATCCCGCCAGGACAGAGCACTGAAGCTTTCTTT
TRBJ2-2,-,TRBV27,-,CASTEARGGELFF,TGTGCCAGCACAGAGGCGAGGGGCGGGGAGCTGTTTTTT
TRBJ1-5,-,TRBV7-2,-,CASSLEWGPRQPQHF,TGTGCCAGCAGCTTAGAATGGGGGCCCCGTCAGCCCCAGCATTTT